This T cell receptor (beta chain) came from a study of T cells in Graves' hyperthyroidism and ophthalmopathy (dated by TCRdb to the late 2010s). About the study as a whole: To identify TCR V-J signatures that set the groups apart, the researchers used a discovery cohort of 100 patients, made up of roughly 40 with Graves' ophthalmopathy and some 55 with stable Graves' hyperthyroidism. Prospective prediction of ophthalmopathy was tested in an independent validation cohort consisting of some 18 hyperthyroidism patients and 17 patients who later progressed to ophthalmopathy. The approximately 100 discovery patients were randomly divided into training and test sets at a 7:3 ratio. Thyroid tissue and blood T-cell repertoires from about six Graves' hyperthyroidism patients were also compared in the study. Once sampling was done, hyperthyroidism patients were given methimazole at a starting dose of 30 mg daily, whereas ophthalmopathy patients were given high-dose intravenous methylprednisolone. TCR Vbeta CDR3 sequencing of 120 to 150 peripheral blood samples (over 40 ophthalmopathy, 75 to 85 hyperthyroidism and approximately 17 progressor patients) is reported in the paper.

Beyond this particular receptor, the publication reports: In validation, the model predicted progression to ophthalmopathy a median of about 6.8 months before onset, with about 70% sensitivity and about 75% specificity. Most expanded thyroid clonotypes (frequency above 0.001) were also detected in blood, a finding suggesting that blood repertoires may reflect thyroid immune responses. Sample size was not statistically predetermined, and blinding of investigators to group allocation was not performed. A 13 V-J signature model separated ophthalmopathy from stable hyperthyroidism, with roughly 88% sensitivity and 81% to 82% specificity in cross-validation and 80%/75% in testing.

The TCR beta CDR3 regions were amplified from RNA transcripts. The first round of RT-PCR for the TCR CDR3 was performed with the HTBI primer set and the Qiagen OneStep RT-PCR kit. A second multiplex PCR round built the libraries, followed by size selection and purification. The libraries were sequenced on an Illumina HiSeq2000 using paired-end 100 bp reads. The original methods were these. SOAPnuke was used to process the raw data, throwing out any read that contained adapters or uncalled bases, had a mean Phred below 15, or lacked an exact constant-primer or identifier match. COPE v1.2.5 was used to merge the high-quality paired reads, and each unique nucleotide sequence was defined as a clonotype. MiTCR v1.1 was used to align the clonotypes against IMGT TRBV, TRBD and TRBJ reference segments. Only V-J combinations with frequency above 0.0001, covering roughly 99% of repertoires, were analysed. The TCS score was defined as F50 (clonal expansion) divided by E x V (chaos), with BLOSUM62-based TCRdist calculated between CDR3 peptides within each V-J. Welch's t-statistics and random forest reduced 500 to 550 V-J features to under 15, which were used in a naive Bayes classifier (R e1071). The public reads were reanalyzed by TCRdb: fastp trimming at Q25, MiXCR alignment, in-frame beta chains only. Identical CDR3 protein sequences are pooled into one entry, listed with their most common genes and DNA. TCRdb's processing, not the authors', yielded these V and J calls. The sample table contains under 700,000 distinct CDR3 sequences; only one count was recorded for roughly 46% of them. The ten largest clones capture about 7.8% of the sample.

V and J lose 1 base and 0 bases, and a span of 10 bases separates them. The CDR1 and CDR2 encoded by the germline V gene are SQVTM and ANQGSEA. The CDR3 holds 16 amino acids from the cysteine to the phenylalanine. Of the read, only the CDR3 DNA is kept; its 48 bases are in frame from base 1. Stable Graves' hyperthyroidism was defined as no progression to ophthalmopathy during 18 months of follow-up. Hyperthyroidism patients were aged 18 to 65 years and newly diagnosed, with disease duration of less than 2 months. The study excluded patients with uncontrolled infections, other autoimmune diseases, pregnancy or lactation. Clinical symptoms, serum thyroxine and TRAb, thyroid ultrasound, and orbital computed tomography formed the basis for the diagnoses. Trizol reagent was used to extract total RNA, and RNA quality was then checked on an Agilent 2100 Bioanalyzer. This clonotype appeared once. Its antigen specificity is not known. Base qualities are not recorded, but no much larger clone differs from it by a single base. One read provides weak support.

The TCR sequence derives from a woman younger than 35 with Graves' hyperthyroidism. Donor details come from another sample of the same person, matched by shared clones. Recombination joined TRBV29-1 with TRBJ2-6; the D region possibly corresponds to TRBD1 (6 bases align). Sequenced input: peripheral blood or thyroid tissue (not recorded which). The DNA reads as follows: TGCAGCGTTGAAGGGGTAGGGGGCTCTGGGGCCAACGTCCTGACTTTC. This sequence encodes CSVEGVGGSGANVLTF. The full variable domain, with segments outside the CDR3 supplied by the reference TRBV29-1 and TRBJ2-6 proteins, appears as SAVISQKPSRDICQRGTSLTIQCQVDSQVTMMFWYRQQPGQSLTLIATANQGSEATYESGFVIDKFPISRPNLTFSTLTVSNMSPEDSSIYLCSVEGVGGSGANVLTFGAGSRLTVL.